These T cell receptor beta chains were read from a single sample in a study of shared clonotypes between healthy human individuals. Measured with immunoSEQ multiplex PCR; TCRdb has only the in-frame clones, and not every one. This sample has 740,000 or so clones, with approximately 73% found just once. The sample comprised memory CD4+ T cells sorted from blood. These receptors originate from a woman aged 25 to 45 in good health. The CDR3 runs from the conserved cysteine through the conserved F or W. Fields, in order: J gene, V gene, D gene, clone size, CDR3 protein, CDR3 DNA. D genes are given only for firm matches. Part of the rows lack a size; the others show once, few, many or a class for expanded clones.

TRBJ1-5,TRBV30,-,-,CAWSRGRREIQPQHF,TGTGCCTGGAGCCGTGGTAGGCGTGAAATCCAGCCCCAGCATTTT
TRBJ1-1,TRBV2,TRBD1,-,CASSLGGDRAVRANTEAFF,TGTGCCAGCAGTCTAGGGGGGGACAGGGCCGTTAGGGCGAACACTGAAGCTTTCTTT
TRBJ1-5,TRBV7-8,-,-,CASSLWRGVSNQPQHF,TGTGCCAGCAGCTTATGGCGAGGGGTCTCAAATCAGCCCCAGCATTTT
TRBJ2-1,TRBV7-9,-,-,CASSFGGKAPNEQFF,TGTGCCAGCAGCTTTGGCGGGAAAGCTCCCAATGAGCAGTTCTTC
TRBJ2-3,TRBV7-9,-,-,CASTQTAAFTDTQYF,TGTGCCAGCACCCAAACGGCGGCCTTCACAGATACGCAGTATTTT
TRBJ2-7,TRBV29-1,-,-,CSVVLRWGVEQYF,TGCAGCGTTGTGTTGCGGTGGGGTGTCGAGCAGTACTTC
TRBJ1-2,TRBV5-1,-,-,CASSLGEADGYTF,TGCGCCAGCAGCTTGGGGGAGGCCGATGGCTACACCTTC
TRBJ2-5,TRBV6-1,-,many,CASNHIVDGTQYF,TGTGCCAGCAACCACATCGTAGACGGGACCCAGTACTTC
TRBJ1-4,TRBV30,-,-,CAWIPRGYEKLFF,TGTGCCTGGATCCCCCGGGGATACGAAAAACTGTTTTTT
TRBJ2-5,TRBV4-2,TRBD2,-,CASSQPLGGVQETQYF,TGTGCCAGCAGCCAACCCTTGGGGGGGGTCCAAGAGACCCAGTACTTC
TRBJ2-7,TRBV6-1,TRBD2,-,CASRIQRGAYEQYF,TGTGCCAGCAGGATTCAGCGGGGGGCCTACGAGCAGTACTTC